This paragraph reports one T cell receptor (beta chain). The data are from a study of shared T cell receptors in the human thymus. The method was immunoSEQ multiplex PCR; TCRdb's version includes in-frame clones alone and lacks a portion of them. Of hundreds of thousands of clones listed, more than 70% are singletons. V was pared by 4 bases and J by 9 bases, with 10 bases between. The length of the CDR3 is 11 residues. CDR1 is SQVTM, CDR2 ANQGSEA, per germline. The sample also formed part of further work on human thymus T cells.

This sequence was found in a boy younger than two with a congenital heart defect. V usage is TRBV29-1 and J usage is TRBJ2-1; no firm D call. Input material: thymocytes. The CDR3 protein is CSVVGLSEQFF. CDR3 bases: TGCAGCGTTGTTGGGCTGTCTGAGCAGTTCTTC.